Below, one T cell receptor beta chain is given with its context. The CDR3 runs 13 residues. V dropped 9 bases and J dropped 5 bases, with 14 bases sitting between them. Germline CDR1 reads LNHDA; CDR2 reads SQIVND (reference sequence). This entry comes from a study of blood T cell repertoires in COVID-19. TCRdb's copy holds only in-frame clones and misses some; the assay was immunoSEQ multiplex PCR. The sample includes approximately 38,000 clones, approximately 87% of them seen just once. The sequenced material came from peripheral blood. V is TRBV19 and J is TRBJ2-1, with a tentative D call TRBD2 (6 bases). This TCR derives from a man aged 50 to 59 with active or convalescent COVID-19. CDR3 protein: CASLAHANNEQFF. The CDR3 nucleotides read TGTGCCAGCCTAGCGCACGCTAACAATGAGCAGTTCTTC.